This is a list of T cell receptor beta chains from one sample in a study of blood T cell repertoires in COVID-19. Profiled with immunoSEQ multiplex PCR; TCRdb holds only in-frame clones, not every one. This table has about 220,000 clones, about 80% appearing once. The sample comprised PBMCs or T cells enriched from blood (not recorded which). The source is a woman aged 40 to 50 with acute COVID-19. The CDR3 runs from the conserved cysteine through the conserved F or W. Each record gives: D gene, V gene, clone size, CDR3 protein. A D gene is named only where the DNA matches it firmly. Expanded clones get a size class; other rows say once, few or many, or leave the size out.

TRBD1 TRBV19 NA CASSARQGSGEKLFF
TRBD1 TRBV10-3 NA CAISPGDSREKLFF
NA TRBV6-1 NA CASSEALYGYTF
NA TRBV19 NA CASSLEGRSYEQYF
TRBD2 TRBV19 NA CASKSGTSGTDTQYF
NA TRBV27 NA CASSPRANYGYTF
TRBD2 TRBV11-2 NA CASSLGGSGIPSYNEQFF
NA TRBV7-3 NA CASCEVGQRIISYNSPLHF
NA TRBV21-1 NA CASRVRGASGRAPETQYF
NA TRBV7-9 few CASSLYRPGERNEQFF
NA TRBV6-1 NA CASSEAFETPVATQYF
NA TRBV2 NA CASKTYTEAFF
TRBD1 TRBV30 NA CACSRGQSGEKLFF
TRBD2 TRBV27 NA CASSLSGGAHNEQFF
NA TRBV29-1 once CSVPKQDSPYEQYF
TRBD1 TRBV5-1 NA CASSPGTGEGYGYTF